The clone carrying this T cell receptor (beta chain) was picked up a small number of times. The antigen remains undetermined. The PCR made use of 60 Vbeta and 13 Jbeta primers. The protocol was immunoSEQ multiplex PCR, while the TCRdb copy is restricted to in-frame clones and leaves out a portion. The sample records 110,000 or so clones, around 77% being singletons. The CDR3 length is 15 residues. Germline-derived CDR1 and CDR2 are MNHEY and SVGAGI. J lost 8 bases, V lost 2 bases, and 7 bases had no gene match. The donors gave bone marrow, and they were healthy. This entry belongs to a study of cytomegalovirus exposure and HLA in healthy donors. General study results and limits: With later analysis, a missense DCLRE1C variant became linked to TCR beta V- and J-gene trimming.

Sequencing input: PBMCs. This receptor was taken from a man aged 50 or older in good health and CMV-seropositive. The chain is built from TRBV6-5 and TRBJ1-4, with TRBD1 identical over 8 bases. The DNA of the CDR3 is TGTGCCAGCAGTTACGGACAGGGAGGACAAGAAAAACTGTTTTTT. This sequence encodes CASSYGQGGQEKLFF.